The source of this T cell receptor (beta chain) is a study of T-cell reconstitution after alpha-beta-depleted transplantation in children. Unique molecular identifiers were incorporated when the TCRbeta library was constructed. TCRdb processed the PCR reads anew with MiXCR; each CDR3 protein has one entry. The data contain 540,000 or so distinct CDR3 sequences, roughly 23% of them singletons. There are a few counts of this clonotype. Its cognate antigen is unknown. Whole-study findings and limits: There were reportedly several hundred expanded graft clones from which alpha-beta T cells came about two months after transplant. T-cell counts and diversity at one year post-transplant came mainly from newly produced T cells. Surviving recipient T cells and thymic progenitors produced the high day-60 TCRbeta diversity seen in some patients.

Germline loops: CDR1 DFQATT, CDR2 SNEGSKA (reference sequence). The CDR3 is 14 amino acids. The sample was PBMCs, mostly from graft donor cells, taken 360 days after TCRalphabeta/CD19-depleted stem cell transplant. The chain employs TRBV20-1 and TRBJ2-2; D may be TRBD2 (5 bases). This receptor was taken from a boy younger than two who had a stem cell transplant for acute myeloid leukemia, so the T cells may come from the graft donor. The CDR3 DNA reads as TGCAGCGGAGATACGGGGAAGAACACCGGGGAGCTGTTTTTT. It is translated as CSGDTGKNTGELFF.